The 30 T cell receptor beta chains in this list originate from one sample, sequenced in a study of T-cell memory formation after mild COVID-19. TCRdb fed the 5' RACE reads into MiXCR, producing one record per CDR3 protein. Here the sample spans 250,000 to 300,000 distinct CDR3 sequences, 16% being singletons. The specimen was PBMCs or a T cell subset sorted from them (not recorded which). The receptors stem from a man aged 18 to 30 who had mild COVID-19 (a few samples of this study predate the infection). Cell type and time point are not known.

Regarding this clonotype: Germline is not matched at one junction end, which may reflect a read error. This rearrangement joins TRBV19 to TRBJ2-7, with 7 nucleotides matching TRBD1. The CDR3 is made up of 12 amino acids. The germline V gene encodes CDR1 LNHDA and CDR2 SQIVND (reference sequence). The CDR3 spells CAISVTGAEQYF. CDR3 nucleotides: TGTGCCATTAGTGTCACAGGGGCCGAGCAGTACTTC. The full variable domain, with the rest looked up from reference TRBV19 and TRBJ2-7, is DGGITQSPKYLFRKEGQNVTLSCEQNLNHDAMYWYRQDPGQGLRLIYYSQIVNDFQKGDIAEGYSVSREKKESFPLTVTSAQKNPTAFYLCAISVTGAEQYFGPGTRLTVT.

V usage is TRBV5-1 and J usage is TRBJ1-2; a possible D gene is TRBD1 (5 bases). V was shortened by 2 bases and J by 9 bases, with 14 bases between the two germline ends. In germline, CDR1 is SGHRS, CDR2 YFSETQ. The CDR3 has 13 amino acids. The CDR3 spells CASSLKQDDRYTF. As DNA, the CDR3 is TGCGCCAGCAGCTTAAAACAGGATGATCGCTACACCTTC.

This clonotype came up many times. This chain links TRBV6-5 with TRBJ2-1, with a weak D call TRBD1 (5 bases). V was clipped by 0 bases and J by 7 bases, with 13 bases between them. CDR3 length equals 15 residues. Germline-derived CDR1 and CDR2 are MNHEY and SVGAGI. CDR3 in DNA: TGTGCCAGCAGTTACTCGGCCAGGGTTAGAAATGAGCAGTTCTTC. Translated: CASSYSARVRNEQFF.

The CDR3 loop is CASRRDPYSNQPQHF. The CDR3 DNA reads TGCGCCAGCCGCAGGGACCCTTATAGCAATCAGCCCCAGCATTTT. The chain couples TRBV5-1 to TRBJ1-5, with D possibly TRBD1 on 5 matching bases. Germline values: CDR1 SGHRS, CDR2 YFSETQ. V was clipped by 7 bases and J by 0 bases, with 14 bases between them. CDR3 length: 15 residues.

This clonotype was seen more than once but under ten times. V is TRBV9 and J is TRBJ1-1, with a weak D call TRBD1 (5 bases). The germline CDR1 and CDR2 sequences are SGDLS and YYNGEE. The germline V and J ends were trimmed by 0 bases and 4 bases, with 13 bases remaining between them. The CDR3 is 15 residues long. Written as DNA, the CDR3 is TGTGCCAGCAGCGTAGGGGGGGAAGCACGCACTGAAGCTTTCTTT. Protein: CASSVGGEARTEAFF.

The chain carries TRBV28 and TRBJ2-1, with unresolved D. The V gene lost 6 bases and the J gene lost 12 bases, with 18 bases spanning the gap. Germline V CDR1 and CDR2: MDHEN, SYDVKM. CDR3 length equals 13 residues. This chain's CDR3 is CASSPVGPPGQFF. CDR3 nucleotides: TGTGCCAGCAGCCCCGTCGGCCCTCCTGGGCAGTTCTTC.

This clonotype has only a few counts. The chain couples TRBV4-1 to TRBJ2-7; D remains ambiguous. In germline, CDR1 is MGHRA, CDR2 YSYEKL. Trimming removed 0 bases at V and 2 bases at J, with 11 bases between. The CDR3 loop spans 15 amino acids. CDR3: CASSQDTLNPYEQYF. The CDR3 DNA reads as TGCGCCAGCAGCCAAGATACACTTAACCCCTACGAGCAGTACTTC.

This chain joins TRBV4-2 and TRBJ2-7; 10 bases match TRBD2. This CDR3 has 14 residues. Germline CDR1 is LGHNA and CDR2 is YNFKEQ. After removal of 2 bases from V and 7 bases from J, the junction contained 5 bases not matched to a gene. The CDR3 DNA reads as TGTGCCAGCAGCCAAACGACTAGCGGGCGGGAGCAGTACTTC. Protein product: CASSQTTSGREQYF.

In its sample, this clonotype was seen a few times. V and J are TRBV7-2 and TRBJ2-1; D might be TRBD2 (5 bases). CDR3 length equals 15 residues. Per germline, CDR1 SGHTA and CDR2 FQGNSA. With 5 bases removed from V and 6 bases from J, the gap between germline ends came to 17 bases. CDR3 in amino acids: CASSELSAAGNEQFF. CDR3 DNA: TGTGCCAGCAGCGAGCTTAGTGCCGCGGGCAATGAGCAGTTCTTC.

The genes are TRBV20-1 and TRBJ1-5; D possibly corresponds to TRBD1 (5 bases). The CDR3 is 14 amino acids. Germline loops: CDR1 DFQATT, CDR2 SNEGSKA (reference sequence). V lost 2 bases to trimming and J lost 5 bases, with 13 bases between them. This chain's CDR3 is CSARPGLEDQPQHF. In nucleotides, the CDR3 is TGCAGTGCTAGACCGGGACTGGAGGATCAGCCCCAGCATTTT.

In DNA, the CDR3 is TGCAGTGCGGTGCCCGGTATCACAGATACGCAGTATTTT. Translated, it gives CSAVPGITDTQYF. V is TRBV20-1 and J is TRBJ2-3; D gene unclear. The CDR3 contains 13 residues. The V end lost 6 bases, the J end lost 2 bases, and 12 bases lay between the germline ends. Germline V CDR1 and CDR2: DFQATT, SNEGSKA (reference sequence).

This clonotype was picked up a small number of times. The chain recombines TRBV18 with TRBJ2-6; D is unclear. Germline lookup yields CDR1 KGHSH and CDR2 LQKENI. Trimming removed 1 base from V and 3 bases from J, with 7 bases in between. The CDR3 spans 15 residues. This chain's CDR3 is CASSPQGFGANVLTF. Written as DNA, the CDR3 is TGTGCCAGCTCACCACAGGGTTTTGGGGCCAACGTCCTGACTTTC.

This clonotype was recorded many times. This chain connects TRBV5-1 to TRBJ2-5, with TRBD2 matching over 11 bases. The CDR3 contains 14 residues. CDR1 and CDR2 (germline): SGHRS, YFSETQ. After removal of 5 bases from V and 5 bases from J, the junction contained 5 bases not matched to a gene. CDR3 sequence: CASSSTSGGETQYF. The CDR3 nucleotides read TGCGCCAGCAGTTCTACTAGCGGGGGTGAGACCCAGTACTTC.

This rearrangement joins TRBV5-8 to TRBJ1-2; D not resolved. Trimming removed 0 bases from V and 0 bases from J, with 6 bases in between. This CDR3 comprises 14 residues. Germline V gene lookup returns CDR1 SGHTS and CDR2 YDEGEE. CDR3 in DNA: TGTGCCAGCAGCTTGGAATTCTCTAACTATGGCTACACCTTC. It encodes CASSLEFSNYGYTF.

The chain carries TRBV6-5 and TRBJ1-2, with unresolved D. There are 14 residues in the CDR3. From germline, CDR1 is MNHEY and CDR2 SVGAGI. The germline V and J ends were trimmed by 6 bases and 4 bases, with 15 bases remaining between them. CDR3 residues: CASRRAGLIYGYTF. CDR3 bases: TGTGCCAGCAGACGGGCTGGTCTAATCTATGGCTACACCTTC.

This chain connects TRBV13 to TRBJ1-6; TRBD1 is a possible D gene (5 bases). V lost 7 bases and J 11 bases, leaving 15 bases between the germline ends. The CDR3 runs to 13 residues. Germline CDR1 reads PRHDT; CDR2 reads FYEKMQ (reference sequence). The CDR3 is CASTMGTATPLHF. CDR3 DNA sequence: TGTGCCAGCACTATGGGGACGGCGACACCCCTCCACTTT.

This clonotype was observed a few times. The chain carries TRBV7-9 and TRBJ1-1; no clear D gene. The CDR3 contains 16 residues. The V gene's germline CDR1 is SEHNR and CDR2 FQNEAQ (reference sequence). V lost 1 base, J lost 2 bases, and 14 bases lay in between. The CDR3 nucleotides read TGTGCCAGCAGCTTAGTTGCTCTGGCCCCCAACACTGAAGCTTTCTTT. This codes for CASSLVALAPNTEAFF.

The genes are TRBV29-1 and TRBJ2-1, with 11 bases aligning to TRBD1. Germline trimming cut 4 bases from V and 6 bases from J; bases unmatched to any gene: 14. Germline V gives CDR1 SQVTM, CDR2 ANQGSEA. The CDR3 contains 17 residues. CDR3: CSVARDRGLGGRNEQFF. CDR3 sequence (DNA): TGCAGCGTTGCCCGGGACAGGGGGTTGGGTGGCCGCAATGAGCAGTTCTTC.

The chain couples TRBV6-5 to TRBJ2-5; D is unclear. Germline V gene lookup returns CDR1 MNHEY and CDR2 SVGAGI. The V end lost 6 bases, the J end lost 5 bases, and 13 bases lay between the germline ends. The CDR3 contains 13 residues. The CDR3 region is CASRDGVGETQYF. The CDR3 DNA reads as TGTGCCAGCAGAGATGGGGTAGGCGAGACCCAGTACTTC.

This clonotype was counted only a few times. The rearrangement joins TRBV5-1 to TRBJ2-1; maybe TRBD1 (5 bases). CDR3 length: 13 amino acids. Germline CDR1 SGHRS, CDR2 YFSETQ. Trimming pared 7 bases from V and 1 base from J, leaving 9 bases between. This CDR3 reads CASSDISYNEQFF. CDR3 bases: TGCGCCAGCTCGGACATATCCTACAATGAGCAGTTCTTC.

The chain links TRBV4-1 to TRBJ2-2, with TRBD2 identical over 9 bases. Trimming cost V 5 bases and J 4 bases; bases outside gene matches: 14. The CDR3 spans 18 residues. Germline V CDR1 and CDR2: MGHRA, YSYEKL. This chain's CDR3 is CASSAWGVAGVGTGELFF. As DNA, the CDR3 is TGCGCCAGCAGCGCATGGGGAGTAGCGGGGGTGGGCACCGGGGAGCTGTTTTTT.

The chain employs TRBV20-1 and TRBJ2-5; possible D gene TRBD2, 6 bases. CDR3 length equals 13 residues. Germline lookup yields CDR1 DFQATT and CDR2 SNEGSKA (reference sequence). Trimming left V 1 base short and J 5 bases short, with 11 bases between. CDR3 DNA: TGCAGTGCTAGAGTCGGCAGCGGGGAGACCCAGTACTTC. Encoded protein: CSARVGSGETQYF.

The chain has TRBV15 and TRBJ1-3; 8 bases agree with TRBD1. V shed 8 bases, J shed 0 bases, and the junction held 3 bases outside the gene matches. Germline V lookup: CDR1 LNHNV, CDR2 YYDKDF (reference sequence). This CDR3 has 14 residues. CDR3 coding DNA: TGTGCCACCGCCGACAGGGGCTCTGGAAACACCATATATTTT. Its protein is CATADRGSGNTIYF.

This rearrangement joins TRBV7-3 to TRBJ2-3, with a weak D call TRBD2 (5 bases). The CDR3 runs 17 residues. The germline V gene encodes CDR1 SGHTA and CDR2 FQGTGA. Trimming left V 1 base short and J 2 bases short, with 16 bases between. CDR3 sequence reads: CASSLNPAESYTDTQYF. DNA for the CDR3: TGTGCCAGCAGCTTAAACCCAGCGGAGAGCTACACAGATACGCAGTATTTT. Full variable domain (rest looked up from reference TRBV7-3 and TRBJ2-3): GAGVSQTPSNKVTEKGKYVELRCDPISGHTALYWYRQSLGQGPEFLIYFQGTGAADDSGLPNDRFFAVRPEGSVSTLKIQRTERGDSAVYLCASSLNPAESYTDTQYFGPGTRLTVL.

The chain has TRBV5-1 and TRBJ2-1; 9 nucleotides match TRBD2. Per germline, CDR1 SGHRS and CDR2 YFSETQ. The ends lost 0 bases at V and 6 bases at J; junction bases unmatched: 10. The CDR3 sequence is 17 residues long. DNA of the CDR3: TGCGCCAGCAGCTTGGCCCAGGCGGGGGGGCTTAGCAATGAGCAGTTCTTC. It encodes CASSLAQAGGLSNEQFF.

This clonotype was counted at least ten times. The chain joins TRBV6-1 to TRBJ2-5, with TRBD1 identical over 9 bases. The length of the CDR3 is 15 residues. Germline CDR1 MNHNS, CDR2 SASEGT. The J segment lost 1 base and the V segment lost 0 bases, leaving 0 bases of the junction unmatched. The CDR3 DNA sequence: TGTGCCAGCAGTGAAGCGACAGGGGGCCAAGAGACCCAGTACTTC. This codes for CASSEATGGQETQYF.

The V and J genes are TRBV10-3 and TRBJ2-2; unclear D gene. This CDR3 is built from 11 residues. Deletions cut 7 bases from V and 8 bases from J, with 8 bases between. Germline CDR1 is ENHRY and CDR2 is SYGVKD. CDR3 nucleotide sequence: TGTGCCATCACCCCCGGGGGGGAGCTGTTTTTT. Protein product: CAITPGGELFF.

Ten or more counts support this clonotype. The chain couples TRBV2 to TRBJ2-2, with D possibly TRBD1 on 5 matching bases. The germline V and J ends were trimmed by 5 bases and 3 bases, with 7 bases remaining between them. From germline, CDR1 is SNHLY and CDR2 FYNNEI. The CDR3 totals 13 residues. The CDR3 loop reads CASSRQYTGELFF. CDR3 DNA: TGTGCCAGCAGTAGACAGTACACCGGGGAGCTGTTTTTT.

This clonotype was seen more than once but under ten times. V usage is TRBV12-5 and J usage is TRBJ2-7; TRBD1 might be the D (6 bases). Looked up from germline, CDR1 is LGHNT and CDR2 is FRNRAP. With 2 bases removed from V and 0 bases from J, the gap between germline ends came to 11 bases. CDR3 length: 15 residues. The CDR3 bases are TGTGCTAGTGGTTTGAGGCAGGGGAGCTCCTACGAGCAGTACTTC. Its translation: CASGLRQGSSYEQYF.

The chain recombines TRBV6-6 with TRBJ2-5; the D is unclear. CDR3 length: 13 residues. The V end was cut by 5 bases, the J end by 3 bases, with 10 bases between. Germline loops: CDR1 MNHNY, CDR2 SVGAGI (reference sequence). CDR3 coding DNA: TGTGCCAGCAGTCTCGGGCCAAAAGAGACCCAGTACTTC. The encoded protein is CASSLGPKETQYF.